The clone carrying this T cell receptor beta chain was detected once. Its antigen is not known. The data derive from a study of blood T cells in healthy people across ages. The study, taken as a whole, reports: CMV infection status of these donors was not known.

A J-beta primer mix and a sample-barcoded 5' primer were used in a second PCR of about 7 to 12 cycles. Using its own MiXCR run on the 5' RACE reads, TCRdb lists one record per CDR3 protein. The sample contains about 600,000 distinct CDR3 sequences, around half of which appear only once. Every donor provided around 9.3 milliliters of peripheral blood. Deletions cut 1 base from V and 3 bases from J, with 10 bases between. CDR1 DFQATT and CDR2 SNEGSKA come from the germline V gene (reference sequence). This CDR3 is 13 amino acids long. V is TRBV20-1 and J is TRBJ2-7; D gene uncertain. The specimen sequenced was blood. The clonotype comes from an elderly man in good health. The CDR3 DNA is TGCAGTGCTAGAGGGGAACCCGACTACGAGCAGTACTTC. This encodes CSARGEPDYEQYF.